This is a list of T cell receptor beta chains from one sample in a study of cytomegalovirus exposure and HLA in healthy donors. Sequencing was performed with immunoSEQ multiplex PCR; in TCRdb, only in-frame clones are kept and a portion is missing. Seen here are 120,000 or so clones, under 90% observed once, and the top ten hold roughly 2%. The sample comprised PBMCs. These TCRs come from a woman between 18 and 29 years old in good health and CMV-seronegative. Both conserved end residues are trimmed from each CDR3. Some rows mark clone size as missing; the rest say once, few, many or name a class of expanded clone.

NA	TRBJ2-7	TRBV6-1	ASSEGLAGGDEQY
NA	TRBJ1-4	TRBV2	AGNREATNEKLF
NA	TRBJ2-7	TRBV15	ATRGSGGEQY
NA	TRBJ2-7	TRBV6-1	ASFYGYEQY
NA	TRBJ1-1	TRBV5-1	ASSSTVQLGTEAF
NA	TRBJ2-3	TRBV4-1	ASSPPMLFLATDTQY
few	TRBJ2-7	TRBV9	ASSGRQGSHEQY
NA	TRBJ1-1	TRBV7-6	ASSLAGGPTEAF
once	TRBJ2-3	TRBV18	ASSPPRGTDTQY
NA	TRBJ2-7	TRBV5-1	ASSLAGGSYEQY
NA	TRBJ1-2	TRBV9	ASSSFYGYT
NA	TRBJ1-2	TRBV6-1	ASSDRGLYGYT
NA	TRBJ2-7	TRBV11-3	ASSLLGLGGRYEQY
NA	TRBJ2-1	TRBV30	AWGGLAGGHNEQF
once	TRBJ2-7	TRBV7-8	ASSLGHTYEQY
NA	TRBJ2-1	TRBV7-2	ASSFTGANEQF
NA	TRBJ1-1	TRBV5-8	ASSLVRRGQGTSEAF
NA	TRBJ2-7	TRBV30	AWSWGQGFY
NA	TRBJ1-5	TRBV21-1	ASSIPRDSSNQPQH
few	TRBJ2-7	TRBV7-9	ASSLNEGAYEQY
NA	TRBJ2-7	TRBV28	ASSFGLRLAGALSYEQY
NA	TRBJ2-3	TRBV18	ASSPGAGSFDTQY
NA	TRBJ1-2	TRBV27	ASSPRATNYGYT
NA	TRBJ2-7	TRBV10-1	ASSSQGIAEQY
NA	TRBJ1-5	TRBV4-1	ASSQDPGGDQPQH
few	TRBJ1-1	TRBV12-5	ASGLNSYTEAF
NA	TRBJ2-3	TRBV30	AWGGAVPDTQY
NA	TRBJ1-5	TRBV19	ASSIFGGGNQPQH
few	TRBJ1-5	TRBV21-1	ASSRHRGDRGRQPQH
NA	TRBJ2-7	TRBV27	ASSFMSGLTYEQY
NA	TRBJ2-7	TRBV7-9	ASSLGGLAGAYEQY
NA	TRBJ2-7	TRBV5-6	ASSYGQDTYEQY